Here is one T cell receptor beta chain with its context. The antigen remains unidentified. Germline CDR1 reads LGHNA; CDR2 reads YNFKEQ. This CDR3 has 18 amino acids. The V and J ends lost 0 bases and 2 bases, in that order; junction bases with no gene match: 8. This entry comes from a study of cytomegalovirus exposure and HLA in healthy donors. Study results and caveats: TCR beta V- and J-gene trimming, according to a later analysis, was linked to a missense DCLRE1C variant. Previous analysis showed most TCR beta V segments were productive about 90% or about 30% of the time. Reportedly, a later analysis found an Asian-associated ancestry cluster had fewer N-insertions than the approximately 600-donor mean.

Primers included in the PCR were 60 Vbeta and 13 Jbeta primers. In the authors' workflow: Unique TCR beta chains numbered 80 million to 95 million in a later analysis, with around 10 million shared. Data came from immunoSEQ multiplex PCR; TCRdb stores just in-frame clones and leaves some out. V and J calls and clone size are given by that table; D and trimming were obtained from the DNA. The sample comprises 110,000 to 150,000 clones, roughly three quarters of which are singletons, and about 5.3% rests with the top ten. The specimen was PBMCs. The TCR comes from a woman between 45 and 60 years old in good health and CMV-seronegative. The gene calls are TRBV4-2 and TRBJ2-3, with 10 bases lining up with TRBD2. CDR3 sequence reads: CASSQDPPSGGATDTQYF. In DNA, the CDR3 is TGTGCCAGCAGCCAAGATCCTCCCAGCGGGGGGGCCACAGATACGCAGTATTTT.